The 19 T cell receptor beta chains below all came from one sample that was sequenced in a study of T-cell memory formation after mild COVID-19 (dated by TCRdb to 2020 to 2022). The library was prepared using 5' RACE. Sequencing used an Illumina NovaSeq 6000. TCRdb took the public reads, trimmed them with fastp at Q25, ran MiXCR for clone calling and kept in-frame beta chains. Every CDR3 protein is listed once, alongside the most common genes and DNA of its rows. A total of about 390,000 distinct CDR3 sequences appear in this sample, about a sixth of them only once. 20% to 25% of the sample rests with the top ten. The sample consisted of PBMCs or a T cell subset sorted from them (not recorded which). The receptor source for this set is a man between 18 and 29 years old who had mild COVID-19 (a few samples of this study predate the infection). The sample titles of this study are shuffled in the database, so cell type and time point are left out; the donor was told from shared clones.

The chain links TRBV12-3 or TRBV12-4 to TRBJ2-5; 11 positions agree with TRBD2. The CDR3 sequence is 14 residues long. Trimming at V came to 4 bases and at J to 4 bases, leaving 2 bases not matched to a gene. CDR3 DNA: TGTGCCAGCAGTTCGGGACTAGCGGTAGAGACCCAGTACTTC. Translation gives CASSSGLAVETQYF.

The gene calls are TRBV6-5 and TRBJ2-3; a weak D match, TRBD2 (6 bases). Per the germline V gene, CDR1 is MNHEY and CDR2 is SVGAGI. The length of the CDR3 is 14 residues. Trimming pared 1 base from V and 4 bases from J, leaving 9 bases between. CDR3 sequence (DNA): TGTGCCAGCAGTTACTTAGCGGCGGCAGATACGCAGTATTTT. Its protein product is CASSYLAAADTQYF.

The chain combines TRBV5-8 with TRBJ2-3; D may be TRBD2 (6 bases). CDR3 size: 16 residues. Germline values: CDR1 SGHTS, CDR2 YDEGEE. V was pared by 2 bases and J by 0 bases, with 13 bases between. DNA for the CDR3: TGTGCCAGCAGCTTAGAAGCGGGCTCTAGCACAGATACGCAGTATTTT. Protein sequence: CASSLEAGSSTDTQYF.

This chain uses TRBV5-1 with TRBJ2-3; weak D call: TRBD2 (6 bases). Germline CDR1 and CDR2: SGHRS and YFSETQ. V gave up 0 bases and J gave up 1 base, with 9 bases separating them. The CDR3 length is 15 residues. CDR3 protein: CASSLDWGGTDTQYF. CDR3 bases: TGCGCCAGCAGCTTGGATTGGGGGGGCACAGATACGCAGTATTTT. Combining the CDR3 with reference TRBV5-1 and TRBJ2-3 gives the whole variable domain KAGVTQTPRYLIKTRGQQVTLSCSPISGHRSVSWYQQTPGQGLQFLFEYFSETQRNKGNFPGRFSGRQFSNSRSEMNVSTLELGDSALYLCASSLDWGGTDTQYFGPGTRLTVL.

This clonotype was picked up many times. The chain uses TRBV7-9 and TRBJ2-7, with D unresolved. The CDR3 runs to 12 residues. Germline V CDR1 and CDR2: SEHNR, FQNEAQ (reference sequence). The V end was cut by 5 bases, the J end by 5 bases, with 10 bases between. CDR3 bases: TGTGCCAGCAGCCGGAATTCCCACGAGCAGTACTTC. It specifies CASSRNSHEQYF.

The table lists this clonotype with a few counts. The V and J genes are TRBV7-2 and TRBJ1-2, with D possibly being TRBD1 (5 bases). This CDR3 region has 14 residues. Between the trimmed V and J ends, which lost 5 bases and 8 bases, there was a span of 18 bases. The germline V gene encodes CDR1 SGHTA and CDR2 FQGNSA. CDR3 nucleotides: TGTGCCAGCAGCCCCCGGGACGGCCCCGTAGGCTACACCTTC. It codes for CASSPRDGPVGYTF.

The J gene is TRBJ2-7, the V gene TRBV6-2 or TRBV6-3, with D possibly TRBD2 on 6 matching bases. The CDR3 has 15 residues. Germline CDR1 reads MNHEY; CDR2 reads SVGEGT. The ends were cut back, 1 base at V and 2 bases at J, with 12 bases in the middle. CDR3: CASSYWGGATYEQYF. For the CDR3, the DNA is TGTGCCAGCAGTTACTGGGGCGGGGCGACCTACGAGCAGTACTTC.

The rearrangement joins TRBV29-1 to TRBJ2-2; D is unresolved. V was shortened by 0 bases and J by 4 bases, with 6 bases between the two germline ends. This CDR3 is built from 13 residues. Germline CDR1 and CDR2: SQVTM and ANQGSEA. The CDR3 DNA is TGCAGCGTTGAAGATGGATCCACCGGGGAGCTGTTTTTT. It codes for CSVEDGSTGELFF.

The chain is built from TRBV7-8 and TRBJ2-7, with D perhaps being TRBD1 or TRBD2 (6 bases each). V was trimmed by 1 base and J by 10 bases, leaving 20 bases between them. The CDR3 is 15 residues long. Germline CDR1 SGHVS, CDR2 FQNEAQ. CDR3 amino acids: CASSLDAPEGGDQYV. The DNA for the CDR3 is TGTGCCAGCAGCTTAGACGCACCCGAGGGGGGTGATCAGTACGTC.

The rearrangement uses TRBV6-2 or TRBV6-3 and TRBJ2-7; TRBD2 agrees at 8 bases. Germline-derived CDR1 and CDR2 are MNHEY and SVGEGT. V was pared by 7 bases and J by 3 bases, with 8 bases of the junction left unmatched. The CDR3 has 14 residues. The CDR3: CASTHPGGDYEQYF. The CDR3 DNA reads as TGTGCCAGCACCCACCCCGGGGGGGACTACGAGCAGTACTTC.

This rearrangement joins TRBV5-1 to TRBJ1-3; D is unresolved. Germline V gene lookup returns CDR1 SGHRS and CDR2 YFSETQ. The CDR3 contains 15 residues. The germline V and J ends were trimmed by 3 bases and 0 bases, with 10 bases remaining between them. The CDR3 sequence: CASSWLGSSGNTIYF. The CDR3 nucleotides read TGCGCCAGCAGCTGGCTCGGAAGCTCTGGAAACACCATATATTTT.

CDR3 sequence (DNA): TGCGCCAGCAGCTTGATCCCCGACTTAGACGAGCAGTACGTC. Protein product: CASSLIPDLDEQYV. V usage is TRBV5-1 and J usage is TRBJ2-7; D is unresolved. V was cut by 1 base and J by 5 bases, with 13 bases left in between. This CDR3 has 14 amino acids. Germline loops: CDR1 SGHRS, CDR2 YFSETQ.

The CDR3 loop is CASTGRGGKQYF. The CDR3, as DNA: TGTGCCAGCACTGGCCGGGGGGGTAAGCAGTACTTC. The gene calls are TRBV7-9 and TRBJ2-7, with TRBD2 matching 8 bases. CDR1 is SEHNR and CDR2 is FQNEAQ in the germline V gene (reference sequence). V lost 7 bases to trimming and J lost 8 bases; unmatched junction nucleotides: 7. The CDR3 length is 12 residues.

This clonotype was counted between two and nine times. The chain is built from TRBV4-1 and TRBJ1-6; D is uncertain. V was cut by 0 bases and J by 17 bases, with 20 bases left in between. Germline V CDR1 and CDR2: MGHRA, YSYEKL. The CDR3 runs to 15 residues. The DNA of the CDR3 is TGCGCCAGCAGCCAAGAGGTCCGGTTGTACAGTAAATTCCACTTT. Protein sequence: CASSQEVRLYSKFHF.

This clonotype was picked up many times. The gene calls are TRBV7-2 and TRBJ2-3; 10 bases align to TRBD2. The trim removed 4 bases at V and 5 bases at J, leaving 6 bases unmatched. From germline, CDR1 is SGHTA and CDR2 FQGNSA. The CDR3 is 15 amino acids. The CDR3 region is CASSYLAGVGDTQYF. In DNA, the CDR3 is TGTGCCAGCAGCTACCTAGCGGGGGTGGGAGATACGCAGTATTTT.

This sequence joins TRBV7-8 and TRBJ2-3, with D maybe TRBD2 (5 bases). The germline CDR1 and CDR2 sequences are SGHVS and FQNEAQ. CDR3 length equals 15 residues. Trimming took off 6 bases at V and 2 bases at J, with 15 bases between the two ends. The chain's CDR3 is CASRGPRVITDTQYF. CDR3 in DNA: TGTGCCAGCAGGGGTCCGAGGGTGATCACAGATACGCAGTATTTT.

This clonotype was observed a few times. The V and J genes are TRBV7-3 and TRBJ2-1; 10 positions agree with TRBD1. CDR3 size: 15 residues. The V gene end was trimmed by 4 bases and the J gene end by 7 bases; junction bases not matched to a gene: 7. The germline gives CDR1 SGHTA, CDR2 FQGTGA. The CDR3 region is CASSWSRDRGNEQFF. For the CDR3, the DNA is TGTGCCAGCAGCTGGAGCCGGGACAGGGGAAATGAGCAGTTCTTC.

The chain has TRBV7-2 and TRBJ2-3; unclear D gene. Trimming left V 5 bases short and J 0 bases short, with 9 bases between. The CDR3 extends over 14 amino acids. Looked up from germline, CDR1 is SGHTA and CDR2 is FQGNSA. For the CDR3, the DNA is TGTGCCAGCAGCAAGGGTCTGAGCACAGATACGCAGTATTTT. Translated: CASSKGLSTDTQYF.

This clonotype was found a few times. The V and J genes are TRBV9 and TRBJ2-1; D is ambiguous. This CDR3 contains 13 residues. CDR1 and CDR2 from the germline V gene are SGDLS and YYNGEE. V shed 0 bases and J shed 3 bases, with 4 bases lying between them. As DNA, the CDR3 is TGTGCCAGCAGCGTAGAAGGCTACAATGAGCAGTTCTTC. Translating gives CASSVEGYNEQFF.